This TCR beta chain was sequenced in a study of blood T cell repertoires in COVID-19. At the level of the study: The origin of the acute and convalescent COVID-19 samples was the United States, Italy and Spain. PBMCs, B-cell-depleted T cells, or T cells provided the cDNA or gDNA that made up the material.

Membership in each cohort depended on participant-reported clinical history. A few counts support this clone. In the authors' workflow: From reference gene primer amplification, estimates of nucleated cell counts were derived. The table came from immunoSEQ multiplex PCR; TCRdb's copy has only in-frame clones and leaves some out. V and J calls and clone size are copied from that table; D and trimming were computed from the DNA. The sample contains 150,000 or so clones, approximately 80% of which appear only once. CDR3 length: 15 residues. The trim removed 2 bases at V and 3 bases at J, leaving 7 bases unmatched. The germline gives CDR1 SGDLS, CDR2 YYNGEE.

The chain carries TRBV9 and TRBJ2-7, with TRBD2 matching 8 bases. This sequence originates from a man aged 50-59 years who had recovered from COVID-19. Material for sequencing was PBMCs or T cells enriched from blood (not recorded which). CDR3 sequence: CASSVSDGGVYEQYF. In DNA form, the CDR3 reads TGTGCCAGCAGCGTGTCGGACGGGGGGGTCTACGAGCAGTACTTC.